This is a list of T cell receptor beta chains from one sample in a study of T cell clonotyping in hematopoietic cell transplantation. This table comes from immunoSEQ multiplex PCR, and its TCRdb copy is limited to in-frame clones, with some not included. The sample has approximately 26,000 clones, just over 90% seen once; the top ten hold 2% to 2.5%. The starting material was peripheral blood mononuclear cells, obtained before stem cell transplant. All receptors come from a man aged 50 or older with acute myeloid leukemia. Some clones in this sample may be carry-over from other donors' samples. CDR3s include the opening cysteine and the closing phenylalanine or tryptophan. Fields, in order: V gene, clone size, D gene, J gene, CDR3 DNA, CDR3 protein. D genes are given only for firm matches. A row's size may be missing; if present it is once, few, many or a size class.

TRBV10-3	-	-	TRBJ2-5	TGTGCCATCAGTGGTGGGACCGGGGAGACCCAGTACTTC	CAISGGTGETQYF
TRBV7-9	once	TRBD2	TRBJ2-5	TGCGCCACCGGCGGGCTAGCGGGCCTTACACAAGAGACCCAGTACTTC	CATGGLAGLTQETQYF
TRBV7-2	-	TRBD2	TRBJ2-3	TGTGCCAGCAGCTTAGTGGGGAGGGCGGGAGATACGCAGTATTTT	CASSLVGRAGDTQYF
TRBV7-9	-	-	TRBJ2-2	TGTGCCAGCACCGGGACTTCGTCGCTGATTGCCGGGGAGCTGTTTTTT	CASTGTSSLIAGELFF
TRBV6-5	-	-	TRBJ2-5	TGTGCCAGCAGTAACACAGGGTTCGGCGTAGAGACCCAGTACTTC	CASSNTGFGVETQYF
TRBV6-5	-	-	TRBJ2-7	TGTGCCAGCAGTTCGACGGCTTATCCCCCCTACGAGCAGTACTTC	CASSSTAYPPYEQYF
TRBV7-8	-	-	TRBJ1-2	TGTGCCAGCAGCTTAGTTGTCGGCGTATATGGCTACACCTTC	CASSLVVGVYGYTF
TRBV2	-	TRBD1	TRBJ2-2	TGTGCCAGCAGTTACAGGGGGGCCGGGGAGCTGTTTTTT	CASSYRGAGELFF
TRBV9	-	TRBD2	TRBJ2-1	TGTGCCAGCAGCGGAAGACTAGCGGGAGGCTCCTACAATGAGCAGTTCTTC	CASSGRLAGGSYNEQFF
TRBV7-2	-	-	TRBJ2-1	TGTGCCAGCAGCTTAGTGGCCCCCAATGAGCAGTTCTTC	CASSLVAPNEQFF
TRBV5-6	-	-	TRBJ1-1	TGTGCCAGCAGCGGACAGCTAAACACTGAAGCTTTCTTT	CASSGQLNTEAFF
TRBV2	once	-	TRBJ2-7	TGTGCCAGCAGTGTCGGGTTCCCTCTAACCTACGAGCAGTACTTC	CASSVGFPLTYEQYF
TRBV5-4	-	-	TRBJ2-1	TGTGCCAGCAGCTTGAAACTGGGGGAGAACAATGAGCAGTTCTTC	CASSLKLGENNEQFF
TRBV5-5	few	-	TRBJ2-7	TGTGCCAGCAGCTTCTCGGAGAGCTCCTACGAGCAGTACTTC	CASSFSESSYEQYF
TRBV5-1	-	-	TRBJ1-5	TGCGCCAGCAGCTTGGACGGTCAGCGGCATCAGCCCCAGCATTTT	CASSLDGQRHQPQHF
TRBV4-3	-	TRBD1	TRBJ1-3	TGCGCCAGCAGCCAAGCCGGGACAGGGGGAAACACCATATATTTT	CASSQAGTGGNTIYF
TRBV28	-	-	TRBJ2-7	TGTGCCAGCAACAGGGGGGGGTACCAATACGAGCAGTACTTC	CASNRGGYQYEQYF
TRBV6-1	-	-	TRBJ1-6	TGTGCCAGCGAACGTCTTACCTCACCCCTCCACTTT	CASERLTSPLHF
TRBV10-3	-	TRBD2	TRBJ2-1	TGTGCCAGCCATACTAGCGGGGACTACAATGAGCAGTTCTTC	CASHTSGDYNEQFF
TRBV27	-	-	TRBJ2-7	TGTGCCAGCAGTTTGCAGGGGGGGGACTACGAGCAGTACTTC	CASSLQGGDYEQYF
TRBV28	few	-	TRBJ1-6	TGTGCGACGATGGGGGCAGGGGTAGAGTCACCCCTCCACTTT	CATMGAGVESPLHF
TRBV6-5	-	TRBD1	TRBJ1-1	TGTGCCAGCCACAGGGGCAGGGAAACTGAAGCTTTCTTT	CASHRGRETEAFF
TRBV6-5	few	TRBD2	TRBJ2-3	TGTGCCAGCAGTCAACTAGCGACTAGCACAGATACGCAGTATTTT	CASSQLATSTDTQYF
TRBV7-2	-	-	TRBJ1-1	TGTGCCAGCAGGGCCGACAGGATGAACACTGAAGCTTTCTTT	CASRADRMNTEAFF
TRBV7-2	-	-	TRBJ2-1	TGTGCCAGCCTCTTAAGTCCGGGTGCCTACAATGAGCAGTTCTTC	CASLLSPGAYNEQFF
TRBV9	once	-	TRBJ1-4	TGTGCCAGCAGCCCAAGGGGGGATAATGAAAAACTGTTTTTT	CASSPRGDNEKLFF
TRBV13	-	-	TRBJ2-7	TGTGCCAGCAGCTTAGGGGCAGGGAACTACGAGCAGTACTTC	CASSLGAGNYEQYF
TRBV4-1	few	TRBD1	TRBJ2-3	TGCGCCAGTCGACAGGGTATGACAGATACGCAGTATTTT	CASRQGMTDTQYF